Following are 6 T cell receptor beta chains from one sample sequenced in a study of human T cells and chemical hapten exposure. Time point: patch test 3, about 24 weeks after DPC sensitization. Regarding treatment: therapeutic diphenylcyclopropenone sensitization with weekly scalp DPC. It was from unfractionated whole blood that total RNA was extracted. TCRdb fed the RACE reads into MiXCR, producing one record per CDR3 protein. The data show fewer than 40,000 distinct CDR3 sequences, approximately 11% seen once. Sequences were derived from whole blood, sampled in connection with sensitization to the hapten diphenylcyclopropenone (DPC). These receptors all stem from a woman aged 35 to 49 with alopecia areata. Some clones in this sample may be carry-over from other donors' samples.

The V call is TRBV2, the J call TRBJ1-1, with 7 bases identical to TRBD1. Germline CDR1 is SNHLY and CDR2 is FYNNEI. CDR3 size: 14 residues. The V segment lost 9 bases and the J segment 0 bases; nucleotides outside the gene matches: 7. The DNA for the CDR3 is TGTGCCAGTACGGGACAGACCATGAACACTGAAGCTTTCTTT. It codes for CASTGQTMNTEAFF.

This clonotype has a count of ten or more. The rearrangement links TRBV28 to TRBJ2-2; D gene ambiguous. The CDR3 extends over 15 amino acids. Germline V gives CDR1 MDHEN, CDR2 SYDVKM. V shed 4 bases and J shed 1 base, with 10 bases lying between them. The CDR3 nucleotides are TGTGCCAGCAGTTCCCAGAGCTGGAACACCGGGGAGCTGTTTTTT. As protein: CASSSQSWNTGELFF.

This clonotype was picked up a small number of times. This chain connects TRBV12-3 or TRBV12-4 to TRBJ2-7; 8 bases are a match to TRBD1. The J segment lost 4 bases and the V segment lost 5 bases, leaving 10 bases of the junction unmatched. The CDR3 extends over 15 amino acids. The CDR3: CASSADRAVWYEQYF. CDR3 in DNA: TGTGCCAGCAGTGCGGACAGGGCCGTGTGGTACGAGCAGTACTTC.

This clonotype came up many times. V is TRBV6-2 or TRBV6-3 and J is TRBJ1-5; 9 bases fit TRBD1. The CDR3 covers 13 residues. After removal of 1 base from V and 12 bases from J, the junction contained 4 bases not matched to a gene. The V gene's germline CDR1 is MNHEY and CDR2 SVGEGT. CDR3 bases: TGTGCCAGCAGTTACTTTGGACAGGGGAGCCAGCATTTT. Its translation: CASSYFGQGSQHF.

This clonotype was detected many times. The chain recombines TRBV6-2 or TRBV6-3 with TRBJ1-5; D is uncertain. The ends were cut back, 6 bases at V and 4 bases at J, with 7 bases in the middle. Per the germline V gene, CDR1 is MNHEY and CDR2 is SVGEGT. The CDR3 length is 12 residues. The CDR3 sequence is CASSLKNQPQHF. The DNA of the CDR3 is TGTGCCAGCAGCTTAAAGAATCAGCCCCAGCATTTT.

This chain connects TRBV20-1 to TRBJ1-1, with D perhaps TRBD1 (5 bases). Germline CDR1 reads DFQATT; CDR2 reads SNEGSKA (reference sequence). Trimming took off 0 bases at V and 5 bases at J, with 10 bases between the two ends. The CDR3 extends over 13 amino acids. The CDR3 DNA reads as TGCAGTGCTAGAGACATGACAGCGACTGAAGCTTTCTTT. Translating gives CSARDMTATEAFF.